These 32 T cell receptor beta chains were sequenced from one sample in a study of spatial heterogeneity in lung cancer. The time point denotes: blood at routine non-recurrence follow-up after resection. TCRdb re-derived calls from the 5' RACE reads in MiXCR, one entry per CDR3 protein. The repertoire holds some 41,000 distinct CDR3 sequences, with over 9.5% as singletons. The specimen was PBMCs, collected at follow-up. The receptors originated from a female donor with early-stage non-small cell lung cancer.

This clonotype was detected a few times. CDR3 DNA sequence: TGTGCCAGCAGCCTTAGCGGGGGCCTGCCCGGGGAGCTGTTTTTT. Its protein product is CASSLSGGLPGELFF. This chain uses TRBV7-3 with TRBJ2-2; TRBD2 aligns across 9 bases. V shed 5 bases, J shed 6 bases, and the junction held 7 bases outside the gene matches. Germline V CDR1 and CDR2: SGHTA, FQGTGA. The CDR3 spans 15 residues.

This chain connects TRBV20-1 to TRBJ1-3; D unresolved. Trimming removed 4 bases at V and 0 bases at J, with 7 bases between. The CDR3 consists of 13 residues. The germline CDR1 and CDR2 sequences are DFQATT and SNEGSKA (reference sequence). The CDR3 sequence: CSAKAGSGNTIYF. The CDR3 bases are TGCAGTGCTAAGGCGGGCTCTGGAAACACCATATATTTT.

This clonotype was detected a few times. The chain links TRBV28 to TRBJ1-1; D is undetermined. The length of the CDR3 is 14 residues. V was trimmed by 6 bases and J by 0 bases, leaving 11 bases between them. CDR1 is MDHEN and CDR2 is SYDVKM in the germline V gene. The CDR3 DNA follows: TGTGCCAGCAGGGACCGGTACATGAACACTGAAGCTTTCTTT. It encodes CASRDRYMNTEAFF.

The J gene is TRBJ1-2, the V gene TRBV7-2; no clear D. Germline V CDR1 and CDR2: SGHTA, FQGNSA. The CDR3 has 15 amino acids. Trimming stripped 1 base from V and 7 bases from J, with 16 bases between. The CDR3 is CASSLDHPGKSGYTF. DNA of the CDR3: TGTGCCAGCAGCTTAGACCATCCGGGGAAGAGTGGCTACACCTTC. Filled out from reference TRBV7-2 and TRBJ1-2, the complete variable domain reads GAGVSQSPSNKVTEKGKDVELRCDPISGHTALYWYRQSLGQGLEFLIYFQGNSAPDKSGLPSDRFSAERTGGSVSTLTIQRTQQEDSAVYLCASSLDHPGKSGYTFGSGTRLTVV.

This chain links TRBV7-9 with TRBJ1-6; perhaps TRBD1 as D (6 bases). CDR3 length: 14 amino acids. Germline V gives CDR1 SEHNR, CDR2 FQNEAQ (reference sequence). V lost 6 bases, J lost 4 bases, and 10 bases lay in between. The CDR3 sequence: CASSSTGYNSPLHF. CDR3 sequence (DNA): TGTGCCAGCAGTTCCACAGGGTATAATTCACCCCTCCACTTT.

This clonotype occurred a few times. The chain recombines TRBV7-2 with TRBJ2-1; no definite D call. The CDR3 is 15 residues long. V shed 3 bases and J shed 0 bases, with 9 bases lying between them. Germline V CDR1 and CDR2: SGHTA, FQGNSA. The DNA for the CDR3 is TGTGCCAGCAGCTTTGGGCAGAGCTCCTACAATGAGCAGTTCTTC. This gives the protein CASSFGQSSYNEQFF.

This clonotype was seen ten or more times. The J gene is TRBJ1-2, the V gene TRBV10-3, with 9 positions matching TRBD1. CDR3 length: 15 residues. CDR1 ENHRY and CDR2 SYGVKD come from the germline V gene. Trimming took 6 bases from V and 4 from J; bases not matched to a gene: 9. The CDR3: CAISSLGQGTYGYTF. The CDR3 nucleotides read TGTGCCATCAGCTCCCTGGGACAGGGAACCTATGGCTACACCTTC.

V gene TRBV6-2 or TRBV6-3 combines with J gene TRBJ1-5; TRBD1 might be the D (5 bases). The CDR3 is 15 amino acids. V lost 2 bases and J lost 4, with 12 bases in between. Germline-derived CDR1 and CDR2 are MNHEY and SVGEGT. CDR3 sequence: CASSYGALRNQPQHF. Here the CDR3 DNA reads TGTGCCAGCAGTTACGGGGCCCTCAGGAATCAGCCCCAGCATTTT.

This clonotype was seen a handful of times. The rearrangement joins TRBV3-1 to TRBJ1-1; no definite D call. Germline CDR1 LGHDT, CDR2 YNNKEL (reference sequence). Deletions cut 4 bases from V and 7 bases from J, with 16 bases between. The CDR3 sequence is 14 residues long. The CDR3 loop reads CASSPLGRASEAFF. Written as DNA, the CDR3 is TGTGCCAGCAGCCCACTCGGGAGGGCGAGTGAAGCTTTCTTT.

The V gene is TRBV20-1, the J gene TRBJ1-2; D is perhaps TRBD1 (5 bases). The V and J ends lost 8 bases and 4 bases respectively, with 17 bases between them. The length of the CDR3 is 13 residues. Per germline, CDR1 DFQATT and CDR2 SNEGSKA (reference sequence). The DNA of the CDR3 is TGCAGTTCCAGACCGGGGGATGGCTATGGCTACACCTTC. Translated, it gives CSSRPGDGYGYTF.

The chain employs TRBV4-3 and TRBJ2-7; 8 bases fit TRBD1. Unmatched junction bases numbered 2, after V lost 4 bases and J lost 0 bases. Germline lookup yields CDR1 LGHNA and CDR2 YSLEER. This CDR3 has 14 residues. CDR3 in DNA: TGCGCCAGCAGCCCTCAGGGGGCCTCCTACGAGCAGTACTTC. Translation gives CASSPQGASYEQYF.

This clonotype has ten or more counts. This chain joins TRBV5-1 and TRBJ2-3; D is unresolved. V lost 3 bases and J lost 0, with 8 bases in between. This CDR3 is 14 amino acids long. Germline CDR1 is SGHRS and CDR2 is YFSETQ. The CDR3 DNA reads as TGCGCCAGCAGCTCGATCTCTAGCACAGATACGCAGTATTTT. Translated, it gives CASSSISSTDTQYF.

This clonotype was recorded at least ten times. V usage is TRBV23-1 and J usage is TRBJ1-5; D is possibly TRBD1 (6 bases). TRBV23-1 is flagged as an ORF with uncertain function. V was trimmed by 6 bases and J by 0 bases, leaving 21 bases between them. The length of the CDR3 is 18 residues. CDR3 sequence: CASRLTPDSYHSNQPQHF. CDR3 sequence (DNA): TGCGCCAGCAGACTAACTCCGGACAGTTACCATAGCAATCAGCCCCAGCATTTT.

The DNA for the CDR3 is TGTGCCAGCAGTTTTTTGGGGGCCCTCTACGAGCAGTACTTC. This gives the protein CASSFLGALYEQYF. V and J are TRBV28 and TRBJ2-7; the D gene is possibly TRBD1 (6 bases). The V gene lost 3 bases and the J gene lost 3 bases, with 12 bases spanning the gap. This CDR3 contains 14 residues. CDR1 and CDR2 from the germline V gene are MDHEN and SYDVKM.

The gene calls are TRBV7-8 and TRBJ1-3; D not resolved. The CDR3 length is 12 residues. V was cut by 1 base and J by 7 bases, with 5 bases left in between. The germline CDR1 and CDR2 sequences are SGHVS and FQNEAQ. As DNA, the CDR3 is TGTGCCAGCAGCTTAGATCTGAACACCATATATTTT. Amino acids: CASSLDLNTIYF.

The rearrangement joins TRBV20-1 to TRBJ1-2, with D perhaps TRBD1 (6 bases). The CDR3 is 14 residues long. V lost 0 bases, J lost 5 bases, and 13 bases lay in between. Germline assignment: CDR1 DFQATT and CDR2 SNEGSKA (reference sequence). CDR3: CSARDRQGLYGYTF. As DNA, the CDR3 is TGCAGTGCTAGAGACCGCCAGGGGCTGTATGGCTACACCTTC.

There are many counts of this clonotype. The chain carries TRBV5-5 and TRBJ2-7; D is possibly TRBD1 or TRBD2 (5 bases each). This CDR3 has 15 residues. V dropped 4 bases and J dropped 3 bases, with 17 bases sitting between them. Germline V CDR1 and CDR2: SGHKS, YYEKEE (reference sequence). In nucleotides, the CDR3 is TGTGCCAGCAGCCTGAGTGGGGGAATGCTCTACGAGCAGTACTTC. This codes for CASSLSGGMLYEQYF.

The gene calls are TRBV5-1 and TRBJ2-7; 7 bases are a match to TRBD1. J was trimmed by 2 bases and V by 3 bases; bases with no gene match: 17. Per germline, CDR1 SGHRS and CDR2 YFSETQ. The CDR3 consists of 18 residues. CDR3 nucleotide sequence: TGCGCCAGCAGCTCCGGCCTATATTGGGACAGTGCGCCCTACGAGCAGTACTTC. Encoded protein: CASSSGLYWDSAPYEQYF.

There are many counts of this clonotype. J is TRBJ1-4 and V is TRBV7-2; D is possibly TRBD1 (6 bases). This CDR3 is 17 amino acids long. V was shortened by 5 bases and J by 7 bases, with 23 bases between the two germline ends. Germline assignment: CDR1 SGHTA and CDR2 FQGNSA. CDR3 sequence: CASSRPTYRERGEKLFF. CDR3 bases: TGTGCCAGCAGCCGGCCCACTTACAGGGAGAGGGGTGAAAAACTGTTTTTT.

This clonotype was detected ten times or more. V usage is TRBV5-1 and J usage is TRBJ2-3, with D possibly being TRBD1 (6 bases). This CDR3 spans 15 amino acids. Between the trimmed V and J ends, which lost 3 bases and 0 bases, there was a span of 11 bases. Germline loops: CDR1 SGHRS, CDR2 YFSETQ. CDR3 loop: CASSSQGQSTDTQYF. The CDR3 nucleotides are TGCGCCAGCAGCTCCCAAGGACAGAGCACAGATACGCAGTATTTT.

This clonotype was recorded many times. The chain recombines TRBV30 with TRBJ1-2; D not resolved. Germline V gene lookup returns CDR1 GTSNPN and CDR2 SVGIG (reference sequence). V shed 4 bases and J shed 4 bases, with 10 bases lying between them. The length of the CDR3 is 12 residues. The CDR3 reads CAWTGVSYGYTF. DNA for the CDR3: TGTGCCTGGACTGGAGTGAGCTATGGCTACACCTTC.

The J gene is TRBJ2-7, the V gene TRBV20-1; TRBD1 is a possible D gene (5 bases). The CDR3 has 14 residues. The V gene lost 5 bases and the J gene lost 2 bases, with 16 bases spanning the gap. Germline assignment: CDR1 DFQATT and CDR2 SNEGSKA (reference sequence). CDR3 sequence reads: CSAFTGLQAYEQYF. The CDR3 coding sequence is TGCAGTGCTTTTACAGGCCTCCAAGCCTACGAGCAGTACTTC.

This clonotype has a single count. A much more abundant neighbour one base away suggests this may be a read error. This chain joins TRBV3-1 and TRBJ2-1, with D possibly matching TRBD2 (6 bases). This CDR3 spans 14 amino acids. The germline V gene has CDR1 LGHDT and CDR2 YNNKEL (reference sequence). The CDR3 nucleotides are TGTGCCAGCAGCCTGGGAGGAGGGGCCAATAAGCAGTTCTTC. Its protein is CASSLGGGANKQFF.

This clonotype has ten or more counts. The chain is built from TRBV18 and TRBJ1-5; possible D gene TRBD1, 5 bases. Trimming cost V 3 bases and J 12 bases, with 18 bases left between them. The CDR3 has 14 amino acids. Germline loops: CDR1 KGHSH, CDR2 LQKENI. The DNA for the CDR3 is TGTGCCAGCTCACCTGGGGGGGTCCGAACGGACCAGCATTTT. Its protein product is CASSPGGVRTDQHF.

This clonotype was detected ten times or more. V and J are TRBV6-2 or TRBV6-3 and TRBJ2-5; 7 bases are a match to TRBD1. CDR3 length equals 14 residues. V lost 6 bases to trimming and J lost 2 bases; unmatched junction nucleotides: 6. In germline, CDR1 is MNHEY, CDR2 SVGEGT. CDR3 sequence (DNA): TGTGCCAGCAGCTCCCCAGGGGGACAAGAGACCCAGTACTTC. Protein product: CASSSPGGQETQYF.

This clonotype has ten or more counts. The chain carries TRBV13 and TRBJ2-5; unclear D gene. Trimming took off 1 base at V and 5 bases at J, with 17 bases between the two ends. The germline V gene has CDR1 PRHDT and CDR2 FYEKMQ (reference sequence). This CDR3 region has 16 residues. The DNA for the CDR3 is TGTGCCAGCAGCTTAGTATCGTGGACGGCTCGGGAGACCCAGTACTTC. This gives the protein CASSLVSWTARETQYF.

The table lists this clonotype with many counts. The chain has TRBV11-2 and TRBJ2-5; 10 bases map to TRBD2. Germline V gene sequence: CDR1 SGHAT, CDR2 FQNNGV. Trimming cost V 0 bases and J 5 bases; bases outside gene matches: 6. There are 16 residues in the CDR3. CDR3 sequence: CASSLEQRGGRETQYF. CDR3 nucleotide sequence: TGTGCCAGCAGCTTAGAGCAGCGGGGGGGCCGGGAGACCCAGTACTTC.

This clonotype has a handful of counts. An end of the junction does not agree with germline; a read error may underlie this. The chain is built from TRBV5-1 and TRBJ2-5; 12 bases fit TRBD2. Germline V gene lookup returns CDR1 SGHRS and CDR2 YFSETQ. This CDR3 contains 15 residues. As DNA, the CDR3 is TGCGCCAGCAGCTTGGAGGGACTAGCGGGCCCCACGGAGCACTTC. This gives the protein CASSLEGLAGPTEHF.

The J gene is TRBJ1-2, the V gene TRBV5-4, with D possibly matching TRBD1 (6 bases). This CDR3 region has 15 residues. With 5 bases removed from V and 2 bases from J, the gap between germline ends came to 16 bases. Germline CDR1 reads SGHNT; CDR2 reads YYREEE (reference sequence). CDR3 sequence: CASRGGQDPNYGYTF. As DNA, the CDR3 is TGTGCCAGCAGGGGGGGGCAGGACCCCAACTATGGCTACACCTTC.

This clonotype is labeled medium-sized (0.01 to 0.1%). In nucleotides, the CDR3 is TGTGCCAGCAGCACCGGACAGCATTCCTACGAGCAGTACTTC. Amino acids: CASSTGQHSYEQYF. The V and J genes are TRBV7-9 and TRBJ2-7; D might be TRBD1 (6 bases). V was shortened by 5 bases and J by 1 base, with 12 bases between the two germline ends. Looked up from germline, CDR1 is SEHNR and CDR2 is FQNEAQ (reference sequence). This CDR3 region has 14 residues.

Only a few counts were recorded for this clonotype. The V gene is TRBV9, the J gene TRBJ2-1; D unclear. CDR1 is SGDLS and CDR2 is YYNGEE in the germline V gene. The V end lost 0 bases, the J end lost 5 bases, and 12 bases lay between the germline ends. There are 15 residues in the CDR3. CDR3: CASSVAFTHHNEQFF. CDR3 coding DNA: TGTGCCAGCAGCGTAGCTTTTACACATCACAATGAGCAGTTCTTC.

This clonotype was counted many times. The chain recombines TRBV15 with TRBJ1-1, with D unresolved. Germline-derived CDR1 and CDR2 are LNHNV and YYDKDF (reference sequence). The CDR3 extends over 13 amino acids. Trimming took off 0 bases at V and 3 bases at J, with 5 bases between the two ends. The DNA for the CDR3 is TGTGCCACCAGCAGAGATCCCCACACTGAAGCTTTCTTT. This gives the protein CATSRDPHTEAFF.